The T cell receptor beta chain described here comes from a study of blood T cell repertoires in COVID-19 (dated by TCRdb to about 2020). General notes on the study: Samples covering the acute and convalescent phases of COVID-19 were provided by collaborators in the United States, Italy and Spain. The repertoires were released in a freely available public database intended as a resource for research on the immune response to SARS-CoV-2. The samples were drawn from the first 160 participants of the ongoing ImmuneRACE study and from 1,200 or so subjects provided by 6 global collaborators. The material from the prospective study consisted of cDNA or gDNA derived from T cells, B-cell-depleted T cells, or PBMCs. Where available, HLA class I and class II types were taken from metadata supplied by the sample provider and were not determined by assay-based typing. The dataset comprised deeply sampled blood TCRbeta repertoires from subjects exposed to, actively infected with, or recovered from COVID-19. The sample metadata nearly always contained a de-identified subject ID, COVID-19 status, age in years and sex.

In regard to this clone: There is no known antigen for this receptor. No base-level quality is on record; no much larger clone is a single base apart.

Spanning cysteine to phenylalanine, the CDR3 consists of 13 amino acids. Only the CDR3 region is kept as DNA, spanning 39 bases read in frame from base 1. The germline V gene gives CDR1 as MNHEY and CDR2 as SVGAGI. The germline V and J ends show losses of 6 bases and 5 bases respectively, and no gene match explains 4 bases of the junction. General conclusions and limits of the study: How much clinical and demographic metadata was included differed by source and by participant, and the metadata was provided uncurated.

The immunoSEQ Assay, a bias-controlled multiplex PCR, was used to amplify TCRbeta CDR3 regions from genomic DNA. The source study handled its data this way. Nucleated cell counts per sample were estimated from amplification of reference gene primers within the assay. Sequence reads were collapsed and filtered to measure the absolute abundance of every unique TCRbeta CDR3 rearrangement. For each sample, productive Simpson clonality was calculated as the square root of Simpson's diversity index over productive rearrangements. TCRdb limited this immuneACCESS table to in-frame rearrangements with V and J called. A share of clones is missing; checked studies link under half to unresolved V genes, and the rest is unexplained. V and J calls and clone size are copied from that table; D and trimming were computed from the DNA. In this sample the table shows 240,000 or so clones, roughly 80% of which occur a single time. Jointly, the top ten make up more than 9.5% of the sample.

The collaborating institutions used their own protocols to collect whole blood in K2EDTA tubes. For TCRbeta analysis, collaborators shipped samples as frozen whole blood, isolated PBMCs, or DNA extracted from either of those sample types. The specimen sequenced was peripheral blood. The sequence links TRBV6-5 to TRBJ2-7, with 10 central nucleotides matching TRBD1. This receptor was obtained from a woman aged 80 or over with acute or convalescent COVID-19. The CDR3 region: CASRGQGSHEQYF. The nucleotide sequence reads as follows: TGTGCCAGCAGGGGACAGGGGAGCCACGAGCAGTACTTC.